This is a list of T cell receptor beta chains from one sample in a study of shared clonotypes between healthy human individuals. Libraries were prepared by immunoSEQ multiplex PCR; TCRdb keeps only in-frame clonotypes and omits some of them. The sample lists approximately 1,500,000 clones, about 98% occurring once. The sequenced sample consisted of naive CD4+ T cells sorted from blood. The receptors derive from a man aged 25-45 years in good health. CDR3s include the opening cysteine and the closing phenylalanine or tryptophan.

J gene	V gene	CDR3 protein
TRBJ2-7	TRBV6-5	CASSYSGVSSYEQYF
TRBJ2-7	TRBV6-5	CASSNTGDYEQYF
TRBJ2-2	TRBV4-1	CASSQALLAGGPRGTGELFF
TRBJ2-7	TRBV9	CASSVAGTGSYEQYF
TRBJ1-2	TRBV9	CASSPLPGANYGYTF
TRBJ2-7	TRBV29-1	CSVVEGIYEQYF
TRBJ2-1	TRBV12-5	CASGLVHNRTGEQFF
TRBJ2-1	TRBV5-8	CASSLGLAGGDEQFF
TRBJ2-1	TRBV13	CASSSKVPYNEQFF
TRBJ2-1	TRBV28	CASTVGLAGHNEQFF
TRBJ2-1	TRBV4-3	CASSRENRGDEQFF
TRBJ2-1	TRBV7-7	CASSLGTSGYNEQFF
TRBJ1-5	TRBV18	CASSPSVNQPQHF
TRBJ2-3	TRBV5-1	CASSVGQGGTDTQYF
TRBJ2-3	TRBV6-5	CASSYSAASSTDTQYF
TRBJ1-2	TRBV5-5	CASSFFPGTVDYGYTF
TRBJ2-1	TRBV28	CASSLAHGTSGLFF
TRBJ2-7	TRBV10-3	CAINGPAREQYF
TRBJ2-3	TRBV7-2	CASSTRGTGGTDTQYF
TRBJ1-1	TRBV4-3	CASSVKGDTEAFF
TRBJ2-5	TRBV7-8	CASNPKRGLAGARGTQYF
TRBJ1-6	TRBV9	CASSVASTGRSPLHF
TRBJ1-1	TRBV11-2	CASSFVGQNTEAFF
TRBJ1-1	TRBV5-1	CASSLDGHTSGTEAFF
TRBJ2-3	TRBV5-1	CASSLRSRPTDTQYF
TRBJ2-7	TRBV10-3	CAVSQGGSYEQYF
TRBJ2-2	TRBV9	CASSSIAGGLGGELFF
TRBJ1-4	TRBV27	CASSPSQATNEKLFF
TRBJ2-1	TRBV25-1	CASSKSGTSGRAYNEQFF
TRBJ1-5	TRBV11-2	CASSASGRHQPQHF
TRBJ2-7	TRBV29-1	CSVGGGFYEQYF
TRBJ2-7	TRBV15	CATSRDRGSYEQYF
TRBJ2-3	TRBV11-2	CASSPPTSGRVTDTQYF
TRBJ2-7	TRBV9	CASSVDGHEQYF
TRBJ1-1	TRBV2	CASSELSSAFF
TRBJ2-4	TRBV7-3	CASSLTRVLAKNIQYF
TRBJ1-3	TRBV18	CASSPYTKASGNTIYF
TRBJ1-1	TRBV25-1	CASSERTAMNTEAFF
TRBJ1-5	TRBV19	CASSIGPAGQGNQPQHF
TRBJ2-1	TRBV7-8	CASSLRWQGYNEQFF
TRBJ1-3	TRBV6-1	CASTEVHRVTIYF
TRBJ2-5	TRBV6-7	CASRSVNQETQYF
TRBJ2-1	TRBV29-1	CSVESYNEQFF
TRBJ2-1	TRBV13	CASSLGPDDDEQFF
TRBJ2-1	TRBV18	CASSPRQGAGGEQFF
TRBJ2-1	TRBV14	CASSQDNEQFF
TRBJ1-3	TRBV7-9	CASSLQGSSGNTIYF
TRBJ2-1	TRBV7-3	CASSLQVSAGGFSYNEQFF
TRBJ2-7	TRBV5-1	CASSLGATGTGAPYEQYF
TRBJ2-2	TRBV9	CASSVQSNTGELFF
TRBJ1-2	TRBV4-2	CASSQGTGVDYTF